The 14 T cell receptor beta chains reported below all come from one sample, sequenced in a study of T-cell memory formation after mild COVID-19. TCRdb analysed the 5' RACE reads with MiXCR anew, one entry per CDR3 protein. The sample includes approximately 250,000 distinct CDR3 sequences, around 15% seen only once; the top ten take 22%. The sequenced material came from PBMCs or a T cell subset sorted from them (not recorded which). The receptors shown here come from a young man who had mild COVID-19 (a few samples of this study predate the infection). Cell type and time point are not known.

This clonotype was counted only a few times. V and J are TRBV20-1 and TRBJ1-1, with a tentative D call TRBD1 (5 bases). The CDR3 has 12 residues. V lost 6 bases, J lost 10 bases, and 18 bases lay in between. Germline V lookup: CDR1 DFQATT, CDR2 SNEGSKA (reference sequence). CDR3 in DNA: TGCAGTGCCACGGGGGACCCAGCCGGAGCTTTCTTT. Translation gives CSATGDPAGAFF.

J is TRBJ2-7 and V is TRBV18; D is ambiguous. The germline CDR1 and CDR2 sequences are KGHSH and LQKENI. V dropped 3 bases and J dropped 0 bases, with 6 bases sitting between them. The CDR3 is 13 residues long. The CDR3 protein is CASSPYRSYEQYF. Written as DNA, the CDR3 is TGTGCCAGCTCACCCTATCGCTCCTACGAGCAGTACTTC.

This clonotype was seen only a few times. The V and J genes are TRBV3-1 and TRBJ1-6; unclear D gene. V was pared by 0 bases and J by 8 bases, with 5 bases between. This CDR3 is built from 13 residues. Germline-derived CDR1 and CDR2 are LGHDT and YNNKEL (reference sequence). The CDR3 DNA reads TGTGCCAGCAGCCAAGATCGGCATTCACCCCTCCACTTT. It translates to CASSQDRHSPLHF.

The CDR3 DNA sequence: TGCAGTGCTGCTAGGGGAAACATTCAGTACTTC. It translates to CSAARGNIQYF. V is TRBV20-1 and J is TRBJ2-4; D is possibly TRBD1 (5 bases). Per germline, CDR1 DFQATT and CDR2 SNEGSKA (reference sequence). The CDR3 sequence is 11 residues long. V lost 5 bases, J lost 6 bases, and 8 bases lay in between.

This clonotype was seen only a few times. The CDR3 DNA is TGCGCCAGCAGCCAGGAACAGGGAGGAAACATTCAGTACTTC. It yields the protein CASSQEQGGNIQYF. The rearrangement joins TRBV4-1 to TRBJ2-4; either TRBD1 or TRBD2 may supply D (6 bases each). Germline values: CDR1 MGHRA, CDR2 YSYEKL. V dropped 3 bases and J dropped 6 bases, with 12 bases sitting between them. CDR3 length equals 14 residues.

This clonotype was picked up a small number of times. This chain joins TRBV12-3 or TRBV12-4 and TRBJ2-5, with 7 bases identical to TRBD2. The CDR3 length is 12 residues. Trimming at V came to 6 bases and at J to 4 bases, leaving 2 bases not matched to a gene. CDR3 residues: CASRSSGETQYF. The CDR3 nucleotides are TGTGCCAGCAGGTCTAGCGGAGAGACCCAGTACTTC.

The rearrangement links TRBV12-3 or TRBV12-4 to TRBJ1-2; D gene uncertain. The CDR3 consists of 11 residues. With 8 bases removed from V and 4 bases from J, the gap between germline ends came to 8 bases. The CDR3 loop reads CASGLGYGYTF. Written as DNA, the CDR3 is TGTGCCAGCGGCCTAGGCTATGGCTACACCTTC.

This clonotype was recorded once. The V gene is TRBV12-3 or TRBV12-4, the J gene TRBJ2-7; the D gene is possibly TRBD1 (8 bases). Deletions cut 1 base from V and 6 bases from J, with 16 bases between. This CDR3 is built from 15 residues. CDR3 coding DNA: TGTGCCAGCAGTTTAGTAACAGGGGGAGGGGGCGAGCAGTACTTC. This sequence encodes CASSLVTGGGGEQYF.

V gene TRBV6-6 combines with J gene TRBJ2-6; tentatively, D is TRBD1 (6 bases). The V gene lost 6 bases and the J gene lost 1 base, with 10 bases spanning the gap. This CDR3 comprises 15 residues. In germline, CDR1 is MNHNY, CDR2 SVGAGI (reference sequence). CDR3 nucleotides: TGTGCCAGCAGAACACAGGGTTCTGGGGCCAACGTCCTGACTTTC. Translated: CASRTQGSGANVLTF.

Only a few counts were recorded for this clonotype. CDR3 protein: CASKETGMTEAFF. The CDR3 DNA reads TGTGCCAGCAAGGAGACAGGGATGACTGAAGCTTTCTTT. J is TRBJ1-1 and V is TRBV2; 7 bases map to TRBD1. With 7 bases clipped from V and 5 bases from J, the junction kept 7 bases outside the gene matches. The germline V gene encodes CDR1 SNHLY and CDR2 FYNNEI. This CDR3 has 13 residues. Looking up the rest from reference TRBV2 and TRBJ1-1 gives the full variable domain: EPEVTQTPSHQVTQMGQEVILRCVPISNHLYFYWYRQILGQKVEFLVSFYNNEISEKSEIFDDQFSVERPDGSNFTLKIRSTKLEDSAMYFCASKETGMTEAFFGQGTRLTVV.

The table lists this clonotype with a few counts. The CDR3 DNA reads TGTGCCAGCAGTTGGTTTGGAGGAACCAATGAGCAGTTCTTC. Its translation: CASSWFGGTNEQFF. The rearrangement uses TRBV12-3 or TRBV12-4 and TRBJ2-1; perhaps TRBD2 as D (5 bases). Trimming left V 4 bases short and J 6 bases short, with 13 bases between. This CDR3 is built from 14 residues.

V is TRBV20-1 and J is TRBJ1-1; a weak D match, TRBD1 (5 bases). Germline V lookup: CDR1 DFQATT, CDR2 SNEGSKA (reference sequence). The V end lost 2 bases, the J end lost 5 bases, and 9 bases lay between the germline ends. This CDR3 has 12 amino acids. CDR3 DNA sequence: TGCAGTGCTAGAAGTTCAGGGACTGAAGCTTTCTTT. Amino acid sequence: CSARSSGTEAFF.

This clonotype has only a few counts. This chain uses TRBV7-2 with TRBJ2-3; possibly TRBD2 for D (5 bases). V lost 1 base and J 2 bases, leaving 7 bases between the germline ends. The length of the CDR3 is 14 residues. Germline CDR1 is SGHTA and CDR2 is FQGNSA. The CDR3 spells CASSLDGVTDTQYF. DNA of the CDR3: TGTGCCAGCAGCTTAGACGGGGTCACAGATACGCAGTATTTT.

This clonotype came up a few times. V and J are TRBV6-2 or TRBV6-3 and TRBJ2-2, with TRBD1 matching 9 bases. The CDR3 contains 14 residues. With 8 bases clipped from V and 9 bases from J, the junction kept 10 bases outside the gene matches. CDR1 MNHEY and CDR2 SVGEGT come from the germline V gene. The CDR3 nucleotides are TGTGCCAGCGCCGCGGACAGGGGTAGCCGGGAGCTGTTTTTT. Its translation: CASAADRGSRELFF.